These 21 T cell receptor beta chains originate from one sample sequenced in a study of identical twins. TCRdb fed the 5' RACE reads into MiXCR, producing one record per CDR3 protein. The repertoire holds about 240,000 distinct CDR3 sequences, about 10% seen once, with 9% to 10% in the top ten. Sequenced sample: memory T cells sorted from blood. All receptors derive from a man aged 45 to 65 in good health.

This clonotype was observed a handful of times. This sequence joins TRBV28 and TRBJ2-3, with TRBD2 matching over 9 bases. The CDR3 is 19 amino acids. With 6 bases clipped from V and 0 bases from J, the junction kept 16 bases outside the gene matches. Germline lookup yields CDR1 MDHEN and CDR2 SYDVKM. CDR3 sequence: CASSRSHLLAGASTDTQYF. For the CDR3, the DNA is TGTGCCAGCAGCCGTTCCCATCTTTTAGCGGGGGCTAGCACAGATACGCAGTATTTT.

This clonotype was recorded at least ten times. CDR3 DNA: TGTGCCAGCAGTCAGGGACAGGGAAGCACAGATACGCAGTATTTT. It yields the protein CASSQGQGSTDTQYF. The rearrangement joins TRBV25-1 to TRBJ2-3, with 9 bases identical to TRBD1. This CDR3 is built from 15 residues. Germline CDR1 reads MGHDK; CDR2 reads SYGVNS. V lost 5 bases and J lost 0; bases outside the gene matches: 3.

This clonotype was observed a handful of times. The V gene is TRBV4-3, the J gene TRBJ1-5; the D is unclear. Germline V gives CDR1 LGHNA, CDR2 YSLEER. This CDR3 contains 13 residues. Trimming removed 0 bases from V and 4 bases from J, with 4 bases in between. The CDR3 here is CASSQEWNQPQHF. In nucleotides, the CDR3 is TGCGCCAGCAGCCAAGAATGGAATCAGCCCCAGCATTTT.

CDR3: CSARPPTGGSPLHF. The CDR3 DNA reads as TGCAGTGCTAGACCGCCGACAGGGGGCTCACCCCTCCACTTT. The chain couples TRBV20-1 to TRBJ1-6, with 10 nucleotides matching TRBD1. Germline lookup yields CDR1 DFQATT and CDR2 SNEGSKA (reference sequence). The CDR3 has 14 residues. Losses at the gene ends were 2 bases for V and 10 bases for J; bases not matched to a gene: 5.

This clonotype was detected ten times or more. V gene TRBV5-1 combines with J gene TRBJ2-1; D not resolved. CDR3 length: 13 amino acids. V lost 4 bases to trimming and J lost 4 bases, with 9 bases between them. The germline CDR1 and CDR2 sequences are SGHRS and YFSETQ. The CDR3 loop reads CASSTDGYNEQFF. CDR3 bases: TGCGCCAGCAGCACAGACGGGTACAATGAGCAGTTCTTC.

This clonotype was picked up a small number of times. One end of the junction fails to match germline, which may point to a read error. V usage is TRBV7-2 and J usage is TRBJ2-7; D gene ambiguous. Germline V gene sequence: CDR1 SGHTA, CDR2 FQGNSA. This CDR3 contains 11 residues. In DNA, the CDR3 is TGTGCCAGCAGCCCCCCGGGCCTATGCAACTTC. Translation gives CASSPPGLCNF.

The chain recombines TRBV5-1 with TRBJ2-2, with a possible D match to TRBD2 (5 bases). The CDR3 has 13 amino acids. With 4 bases removed from V and 3 bases from J, the gap between germline ends came to 7 bases. CDR1 is SGHRS, CDR2 YFSETQ, per germline. The CDR3 reads CASSPRDTGELFF. The CDR3 DNA follows: TGCGCCAGCAGCCCGCGGGACACCGGGGAGCTGTTTTTT. Complete variable domain (other parts from reference TRBV5-1 and TRBJ2-2): KAGVTQTPRYLIKTRGQQVTLSCSPISGHRSVSWYQQTPGQGLQFLFEYFSETQRNKGNFPGRFSGRQFSNSRSEMNVSTLELGDSALYLCASSPRDTGELFFGEGSRLTVL.

Ten or more counts support this clonotype. CDR3 protein: CASSLVFFGQTSSGANVLTF. The CDR3 DNA reads TGTGCCAGCAGCTTAGTTTTTTTCGGACAGACCTCCTCTGGGGCCAACGTCCTGACTTTC. The gene calls are TRBV11-2 and TRBJ2-6; maybe TRBD1 (6 bases). The ends were cut back, 1 base at V and 0 bases at J, with 19 bases in the middle. The CDR3 is 20 residues long. CDR1 is SGHAT, CDR2 FQNNGV, per germline. The full variable domain, rest sourced from reference TRBV11-2 and TRBJ2-6, is EAGVAQSPRYKIIEKRQSVAFWCNPISGHATLYWYQQILGQGPKLLIQFQNNGVVDDSQLPKDRFSAERLKGVDSTLKIQPAKLEDSAVYLCASSLVFFGQTSSGANVLTFGAGSRLTVL.

This clonotype appeared many times. The rearrangement links TRBV5-1 to TRBJ2-7; TRBD2 aligns across 9 bases. The CDR3 consists of 18 residues. The V segment lost 0 bases and the J segment 0 bases; nucleotides outside the gene matches: 10. The germline CDR1 and CDR2 sequences are SGHRS and YFSETQ. The CDR3 loop reads CASSLAESSGVSSYEQYF. In nucleotides, the CDR3 is TGCGCCAGCAGCTTGGCCGAGTCTAGCGGGGTGAGCTCCTACGAGCAGTACTTC.

This clonotype was seen repeatedly, ten times or more. The chain couples TRBV12-3 or TRBV12-4 to TRBJ2-5; D is undetermined. CDR3 length: 12 amino acids. The V end lost 6 bases, the J end lost 0 bases, and 5 bases lay between the germline ends. CDR3 sequence (DNA): TGTGCCAGCAGCTTGTACCAAGAGACCCAGTACTTC. It is translated as CASSLYQETQYF.

This clonotype was seen at least ten times. This chain uses TRBV3-1 with TRBJ2-1, with TRBD2 identical over 7 bases. With V trimmed by 1 base and J by 4 bases, 4 bases remained unmatched. This CDR3 contains 15 residues. Germline V gene data show CDR1 as LGHDT and CDR2 as YNNKEL (reference sequence). The CDR3 sequence is CASSQGEGRYNEQFF. The CDR3 DNA is TGTGCCAGCAGCCAAGGGGAGGGCCGTTACAATGAGCAGTTCTTC.

This clonotype has at least ten counts. The V and J genes are TRBV7-9 and TRBJ1-2; maybe TRBD1 (6 bases). Germline V CDR1 and CDR2: SEHNR, FQNEAQ (reference sequence). The CDR3 covers 14 residues. Trimming cost V 1 base and J 2 bases, with 8 bases left between them. In DNA form, the CDR3 reads TGTGCCAGCAGCTTAGGCACAGGGAACTATGGCTACACCTTC. Translating it yields CASSLGTGNYGYTF.

Many counts were recorded for this clonotype. The rearrangement joins TRBV28 to TRBJ1-1, with 8 bases lining up with TRBD1. Germline lookup yields CDR1 MDHEN and CDR2 SYDVKM. This CDR3 has 14 amino acids. Germline trimming cut 5 bases from V and 1 base from J; bases unmatched to any gene: 3. The CDR3 DNA sequence: TGTGCCAGCAGTCCAGGGGGCCGGAACACTGAAGCTTTCTTT. As protein: CASSPGGRNTEAFF.

This clonotype has only a few counts. This chain connects TRBV2 to TRBJ2-4; TRBD2 matches 11 bases. J lost 7 bases, V lost 4 bases, and 9 bases had no gene match. CDR1 is SNHLY and CDR2 is FYNNEI in the germline V gene. The CDR3 has 16 residues. In DNA, the CDR3 is TGTGCCAGCAGTGGACTCACTAGCGGGGGCGAGAACATTCAGTACTTC. Protein sequence: CASSGLTSGGENIQYF.

This clonotype was detected only once. With a much larger clone just one base away, this may be a read error. The chain is built from TRBV7-9 and TRBJ2-5; tentatively, D is TRBD2 (6 bases). The V end lost 5 bases, the J end lost 9 bases, and 13 bases lay between the germline ends. The CDR3 totals 12 residues. Germline assignment: CDR1 SEHNR and CDR2 FQNEAQ (reference sequence). CDR3 loop: CASSKMEGPQYF. CDR3 coding DNA: TGTGCCAGCAGCAAGATGGAGGGGCCCCAGTACTTC.

This clonotype has more than one count but fewer than ten. The chain recombines TRBV29-1 with TRBJ2-7, with D hard to call. Germline V lookup: CDR1 SQVTM, CDR2 ANQGSEA. V gave up 2 bases and J gave up 7 bases, with 12 bases separating them. This CDR3 has 12 residues. This CDR3 is CSVESGSREQYF. CDR3 DNA: TGCAGCGTTGAATCTGGCTCTCGGGAGCAGTACTTC.

This clonotype has at least ten counts. This chain joins TRBV7-9 and TRBJ2-5; possibly TRBD1 for D (6 bases). CDR1 and CDR2 (germline): SEHNR, FQNEAQ (reference sequence). The CDR3 has 14 residues. V was cut by 6 bases and J by 0 bases, with 11 bases left in between. DNA of the CDR3: TGTGCCAGCAGTCCTTGGACAGACCAAGAGACCCAGTACTTC. Its translation: CASSPWTDQETQYF.

The chain employs TRBV5-1 and TRBJ2-6, with D perhaps matching TRBD2 (5 bases). V dropped 2 bases and J dropped 1 base, with 13 bases sitting between them. Germline CDR1 reads SGHRS; CDR2 reads YFSETQ. This CDR3 is 17 amino acids long. The CDR3 loop is CASSFSSSTSGANVLTF. For the CDR3, the DNA is TGCGCCAGCAGCTTCTCTAGCTCCACGTCTGGGGCCAACGTCCTGACTTTC.

This clonotype was found many times. The chain employs TRBV12-3 or TRBV12-4 and TRBJ2-7, with 7 positions matching TRBD1. The CDR3 contains 14 residues. The V gene end was trimmed by 6 bases and the J gene end by 7 bases; junction bases not matched to a gene: 12. The CDR3 sequence is CASSPPIRQGEQYF. The CDR3 nucleotides are TGTGCCAGCAGCCCCCCTATAAGACAGGGAGAGCAGTACTTC.

In this sample, this clonotype turned up many times. CDR3 protein: CASSLSHSGNTEQYF. The CDR3 DNA is TGTGCCAGCAGCTTATCCCATAGCGGGAACACTGAGCAGTACTTC. V usage is TRBV7-2 and J usage is TRBJ2-7, with 8 bases lining up with TRBD2. Germline CDR1 is SGHTA and CDR2 is FQGNSA. J was trimmed by 7 bases and V by 2 bases; bases with no gene match: 10. The CDR3 is 15 amino acids.

This clonotype was counted only a few times. The rearrangement joins TRBV5-4 to TRBJ2-7, with D possibly being TRBD2 (7 bases). V was cut by 4 bases and J by 6 bases, with 14 bases left in between. This CDR3 has 13 amino acids. From germline, CDR1 is SGHNT and CDR2 YYREEE (reference sequence). The CDR3 reads CASSPLGGLEQYF. The CDR3 nucleotides are TGTGCCAGCAGCCCCTTGGGGGGGCTCGAGCAGTACTTC.